This T cell receptor beta chain was found in a study of shared clonotypes between healthy human individuals. The repertoire was sequenced with immunoSEQ multiplex PCR; TCRdb's copy has only in-frame clones and lacks some. The table lists about half a million clones, 70% to 80% of them singletons. Study observations and caveats: What limited the represented genetic and exposure-history diversity was the small number of donors.

Per the germline V gene, CDR1 is WSHSY and CDR2 is SAAADI. The CDR3 covers 12 residues. Trimming left V 4 bases short and J 3 bases short, with 6 bases between. Healthy adults negative for HIV, lacking recent acute infections or vaccinations, served as donors. In this sample, this clone turned up once. Its antigen is still unknown. This chain joins TRBV10-2 and TRBJ1-2, with unresolved D. The sequenced sample was PBMCs. This receptor was identified in a middle-aged woman in good health. Some clones in this sample may be carry-over from other donors' samples. CDR3 protein: CASSGLDYGYTF. CDR3 in DNA: TGCGCCAGCAGTGGCTTGGACTATGGCTACACCTTC.